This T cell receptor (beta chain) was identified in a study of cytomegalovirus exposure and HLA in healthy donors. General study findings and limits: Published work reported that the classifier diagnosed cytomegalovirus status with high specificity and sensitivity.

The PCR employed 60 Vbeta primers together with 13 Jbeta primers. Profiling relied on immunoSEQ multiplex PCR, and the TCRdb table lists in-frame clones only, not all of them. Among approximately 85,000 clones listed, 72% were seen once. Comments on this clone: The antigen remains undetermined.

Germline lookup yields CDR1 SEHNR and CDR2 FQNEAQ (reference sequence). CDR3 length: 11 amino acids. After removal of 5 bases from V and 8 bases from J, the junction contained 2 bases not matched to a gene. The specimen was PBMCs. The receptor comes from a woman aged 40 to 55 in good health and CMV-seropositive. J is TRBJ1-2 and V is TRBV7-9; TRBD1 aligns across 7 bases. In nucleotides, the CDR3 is TGTGCCAGCAGCCGGACAGGAGGCTACACCTTC. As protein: CASSRTGGYTF.